This entry features one T cell receptor (beta chain) sequence. Its antigen remains unidentified. This specimen comes from a study of regulatory T cells. Study-wide points: Hydrophobic residues at CDR3 positions 6 and 7 were enriched in conventional CD4+ T cells of CD3G-deficient patients. Skewed V and J usage and few unique V-J pairs marked patient repertoires, most in Tregs.

A couple of CD3G-deficient patients had more severe autoimmunity; all had some. Patients aged 2 to 39 years had fewer naive T cells. Sorting split CD4+ cells into CD25-high CD127-low Tregs and CD25-low CD127-high conventional T cells. Amplification used 52 TRBV primers and 13 TRBJ primers. TCRdb keeps only in-frame clones here, not all; method: immunoSEQ multiplex PCR. The sample holds approximately 31,000 clones, about 93% seen once. The V end lost 3 bases, the J end lost 0 bases, and 12 bases lay between the germline ends. Germline V gene lookup returns CDR1 SEHNR and CDR2 FQNEAQ (reference sequence). This CDR3 has 16 amino acids.

Sequencing was performed on conventional CD4+ T cells sorted from blood. The chain carries TRBV7-9 and TRBJ2-1; D assignment may be TRBD1 or TRBD2 (6 bases each). The receptor was derived from a child under 10 years old with CD3G deficiency. The CDR3 protein is CASSFLGGSSYNEQFF. CDR3 coding DNA: TGTGCCAGCAGCTTCCTAGGGGGGAGCTCCTACAATGAGCAGTTCTTC.